Given below is one TCR beta chain in context. Its antigen is as yet unknown. Per sorted-subset replicate PCR, input was approximately 200 ng DNA, representing 30,000 or so T cell genomes. Produced via immunoSEQ multiplex PCR; TCRdb's table is partial and in-frame only. The sample consists of 2.3 million or so clones, over 90% of them appearing once. The sample comes from a study of shared clonotypes between healthy human individuals. Study-wide results and limits: Rarefaction analysis demonstrated incomplete sorted-subset sequencing notwithstanding large depth. Expectations were that clonotype sharing among donors would be affected by sequencing depth. Generally, naive subsets (rather than memory subsets) showed larger estimated richness.

Germline V lookup: CDR1 SGDLS, CDR2 YYNGEE. This CDR3 is built from 13 residues. Trimming took 2 bases from V and 7 from J, leaving 9 bases between them. The chain is built from TRBV9 and TRBJ1-4; D remains ambiguous. This sequence was found in a man in his late teens or twenties in good health. Some clones in this sample may be carry-over from other donors' samples. Sequenced: naive CD4+ T cells from PBMCs. Subset of the sample: CD45RA+ positively selected. CDR3 nucleotides: TGTGCCAGCAGCGTGACCCCGAGTGAAAAACTGTTTTTT. This codes for CASSVTPSEKLFF.